This TCR beta chain was captured by sequencing in a study of blood T cell repertoires in COVID-19. Assay used: immunoSEQ multiplex PCR; TCRdb lists only in-frame clones, some missing. Seen here are 200,000 to 300,000 clones, about four fifths observed once, and the top ten hold less than 3.5%. V shed 3 bases and J shed 7 bases, with 11 bases lying between them. The CDR3 length is 13 residues. Germline assignment: CDR1 KGHDR and CDR2 SFDVKD. The rearrangement links TRBV24-1 to TRBJ1-2; possible D gene TRBD1, 5 bases. This receptor was obtained from a woman under 30 with acute or convalescent COVID-19. Source material: peripheral blood. Written as DNA, the CDR3 is TGTGCCACCAGTGATGCCACAGGCGGTGGCTACACCTTC. This codes for CATSDATGGGYTF.